This T cell receptor (beta chain) was captured in a study of cytomegalovirus exposure and HLA in healthy donors. Study-level background: Among some 400 genotyped donors, about 83% fell in the Caucasian-associated ancestry cluster.

The primer mix had 60 Vbeta and 13 Jbeta primers. Clones were read by immunoSEQ multiplex PCR, and TCRdb kept only the in-frame ones, dropping some. The sample lists 92,000 or so clones, approximately 64% occurring once. Trimming removed 4 bases from V and 1 base from J; junction bases left unmatched: 4. The CDR3 loop spans 14 amino acids. Germline V CDR1 and CDR2: SGHRS, YFSETQ. General study findings and limits: TCR beta sequences reportedly predicted the HLA-A and HLA-B alleles of most subjects accurately.

Notes on this clone: Its matching antigen is unknown.

The material sequenced was PBMCs. This TCR was sampled from a woman between 45 and 60 years old in good health and CMV-seropositive. The V gene is TRBV5-1, the J gene TRBJ1-1, with 7 nucleotides matching TRBD1. CDR3 protein: CASSLRDRNTEAFF. The CDR3 DNA reads TGCGCCAGCAGCCTACGGGACAGGAACACTGAAGCTTTCTTT.